This T cell receptor (beta chain) was profiled in a study of long-term antiretroviral therapy in people with HIV. Sequencing used immunoSEQ v3.0 at survey level. Clones were sequenced by immunoSEQ multiplex PCR, and TCRdb holds only the in-frame ones, with some missing. Found here are over 30,000 clones, 85% to 90% of them singletons; the top ten hold 4.5% to 6%. PBMC samples from each donor numbered at least one pre-ART and at least two post-ART. Prior to DNA extraction, the samples held roughly 0.9-10 million cryopreserved PBMC. This clone was picked up one time. Its antigen is not identified. The study, taken as a whole, reports: With ART, diversity went up but was still lower than in transplant donor controls. Among HIV repertoires, CDR3 length ranges were narrower than those of controls.

The CDR3 has 14 residues. V was cut by 3 bases and J by 4 bases, with 12 bases left in between. Germline CDR1 is MNHEY and CDR2 is SVGAGI. The chain carries TRBV6-5 and TRBJ1-1, with D possibly being TRBD1 (5 bases). The clonotype was recovered from a woman between 45 and 65 years old with HIV. The sequencing used unsorted PBMCs, collected 3.1 years after starting antiretroviral therapy. The CDR3 sequence: CASSYNAGGTEAFF. CDR3 DNA: TGTGCCAGCAGTTATAACGCTGGGGGCACTGAAGCTTTCTTT.